A single sample is the source of the 32 T cell receptor beta chains below, sequenced in a study of T cell clones after liver transplantation. Libraries were prepared by immunoSEQ multiplex PCR; TCRdb keeps only in-frame clonotypes and omits some of them. This table holds 20,000 or so clones, approximately 94% found once. The starting material was CD8+ T cells from blood, obtained about 26 months after liver transplant. The receptor set was obtained from a human patient who received a liver transplant. Some T cells may have come from the graft donor.

This clone has only one observation. V usage is TRBV4-1 and J usage is TRBJ1-4; tentatively, D is TRBD1 (6 bases). Trimming cost V 3 bases and J 0 bases, with 14 bases left between them. The CDR3 covers 17 residues. CDR1 is MGHRA and CDR2 is YSYEKL in the germline V gene. The CDR3 region is CASSHLGGTATNEKLFF. DNA for the CDR3: TGCGCCAGCAGCCACCTAGGGGGGACCGCAACTAATGAAAAACTGTTTTTT.

This chain uses TRBV9 with TRBJ2-3; 7 positions match TRBD2. From germline, CDR1 is SGDLS and CDR2 YYNGEE. The CDR3 has 15 amino acids. The J segment lost 6 bases and the V segment lost 5 bases, leaving 12 bases of the junction unmatched. CDR3 DNA: TGTGCCAGCAGTTCCGGGGGGATCCCCGGGGATACGCAGTATTTT. Translation gives CASSSGGIPGDTQYF.

This clone is categorized as medium-sized. The chain employs TRBV6-5 and TRBJ2-3, with TRBD2 identical over 9 bases. The germline V gene has CDR1 MNHEY and CDR2 SVGAGI. Germline trimming cut 6 bases from V and 4 bases from J; bases unmatched to any gene: 5. This CDR3 spans 14 amino acids. In DNA, the CDR3 is TGTGCCAGCAGGGTAGCGGGAGCGGCAGATACGCAGTATTTT. Translated: CASRVAGAADTQYF.

The chain has TRBV7-9 and TRBJ1-4, with D tentatively TRBD1 (5 bases). There are 17 residues in the CDR3. Trimming cost V 5 bases and J 3 bases, with 19 bases left between them. In germline, CDR1 is SEHNR, CDR2 FQNEAQ (reference sequence). The CDR3 reads CASSISRGGFSNEKLFF. The CDR3 DNA follows: TGTGCCAGCAGCATTTCACGCGGGGGGTTTTCTAATGAAAAACTGTTTTTT.

The chain is built from TRBV6-5 and TRBJ1-1; TRBD1 aligns across 8 bases. This CDR3 is built from 14 residues. J gave up 1 base and V 3 bases, and 1 base lay outside the gene matches. CDR1 is MNHEY, CDR2 SVGAGI, per germline. In DNA form, the CDR3 reads TGTGCCAGCAGTTATGGACAGGGGAACACTGAAGCTTTCTTT. Residues: CASSYGQGNTEAFF.

This clone showed up just once. The chain recombines TRBV5-6 with TRBJ2-7; possibly TRBD1 for D (6 bases). CDR1 is SGHDT, CDR2 YYEEEE, per germline. CDR3 length: 15 residues. V lost 4 bases to trimming and J lost 6 bases, with 20 bases between them. The CDR3 region is CASSPSFSGQIEQYF. The CDR3 region has the DNA TGTGCCAGCAGCCCATCATTTAGTGGACAGATCGAGCAGTACTTC.

The chain has TRBV7-9 and TRBJ2-1; 11 bases agree with TRBD2. The CDR3 length is 15 residues. Germline V gene lookup returns CDR1 SEHNR and CDR2 FQNEAQ (reference sequence). The J segment lost 8 bases and the V segment lost 8 bases, leaving 11 bases of the junction unmatched. Here the CDR3 DNA reads TGTGCCAGCCAAAATAGCGGGAGGGCCGTTCATGAGCAGTTCTTC. It yields the protein CASQNSGRAVHEQFF. The full variable domain, with the rest looked up from reference TRBV7-9 and TRBJ2-1, is DTGVSQNPRHKITKRGQNVTFRCDPISEHNRLYWYRQTLGQGPEFLTYFQNEAQLEKSRLLSDRFSAERPKGSFSTLEIQRTEQGDSAMYLCASQNSGRAVHEQFFGPGTRLTVL.

V is TRBV4-2 and J is TRBJ2-7; 8 nucleotides agree with TRBD2. This CDR3 has 15 amino acids. V was clipped by 1 base and J by 6 bases; unmatched bases: 8. Germline values: CDR1 LGHNA, CDR2 YNFKEQ. The CDR3 DNA sequence: TGTGCCAGCAGCCAAGCTCGGACTAGCAAGGGCGAGCAGTACTTC. Translation gives CASSQARTSKGEQYF.

The genes are TRBV7-9 and TRBJ1-1; no clear D gene. Per the germline V gene, CDR1 is SEHNR and CDR2 is FQNEAQ (reference sequence). The V end lost 1 base, the J end lost 7 bases, and 10 bases lay between the germline ends. The CDR3 loop spans 13 amino acids. The CDR3 DNA is TGTGCCAGCAGCTTAGGACCGGGGATTGAAGCTTTCTTT. This translates into CASSLGPGIEAFF. Together with reference TRBV7-9 and TRBJ1-1, the CDR3 gives the full variable domain: DTGVSQNPRHKITKRGQNVTFRCDPISEHNRLYWYRQTLGQGPEFLTYFQNEAQLEKSRLLSDRFSAERPKGSFSTLEIQRTEQGDSAMYLCASSLGPGIEAFFGQGTRLTVV.

The genes are TRBV6-6 and TRBJ2-7, with D hard to call. CDR1 and CDR2 (germline): MNHNY, SVGAGI (reference sequence). Trimming shortened V by 8 bases and J by 0 bases, and 8 bases separated the two germline ends. This CDR3 region has 12 residues. The DNA of the CDR3 is TGTGCCAGCGAAGGAAGCTCCTACGAGCAGTACTTC. This codes for CASEGSSYEQYF.

V and J are TRBV28 and TRBJ1-4; 7 positions match TRBD1. The CDR3 is 18 residues long. Germline CDR1 and CDR2: MDHEN and SYDVKM. Losses at the gene ends were 3 bases for V and 0 bases for J; bases not matched to a gene: 10. The chain's CDR3 is CASSFPSTGTTTNEKLFF. In DNA form, the CDR3 reads TGTGCCAGCAGTTTCCCCTCGACAGGGACCACAACTAATGAAAAACTGTTTTTT. Combining the CDR3 with reference TRBV28 and TRBJ1-4 gives the whole variable domain DVKVTQSSRYLVKRTGEKVFLECVQDMDHENMFWYRQDPGLGLRLIYFSYDVKMKEKGDIPEGYSVSREKKERFSLILESASTNQTSMYLCASSFPSTGTTTNEKLFFGSGTQLSVL.

This rearrangement joins TRBV5-6 to TRBJ2-3; D possibly uses TRBD1 or TRBD2 (6 bases each). Germline CDR1 and CDR2: SGHDT and YYEEEE. With 3 bases removed from V and 0 bases from J, the gap between germline ends came to 8 bases. This CDR3 is built from 14 residues. The CDR3 sequence is CASSWGASTDTQYF. CDR3 bases: TGTGCCAGCAGCTGGGGGGCGAGCACAGATACGCAGTATTTT.

The chain combines TRBV7-9 with TRBJ1-4; D is uncertain. CDR3 length: 14 residues. With 4 bases removed from V and 8 bases from J, the gap between germline ends came to 14 bases. Germline loops: CDR1 SEHNR, CDR2 FQNEAQ (reference sequence). The CDR3 sequence: CASSSTRGGEKLFF. As DNA, the CDR3 is TGTGCCAGCAGCTCGACCCGGGGAGGGGAAAAACTGTTTTTT.

The V gene is TRBV6-1, the J gene TRBJ2-7; TRBD2 aligns across 10 bases. Germline V gene sequence: CDR1 MNHNS, CDR2 SASEGT. The CDR3 is made up of 13 amino acids. V shed 5 bases and J 5 bases; nucleotides not matched to a gene: 3. The CDR3: CASSFTSGNEQYF. CDR3 in DNA: TGTGCCAGCAGTTTCACTAGCGGGAACGAGCAGTACTTC.

V is TRBV7-7 and J is TRBJ2-7; weak D call: TRBD2 (5 bases). Trimming left V 5 bases short and J 7 bases short, with 18 bases between. The CDR3 has 14 amino acids. Germline V lookup: CDR1 SSHAT, CDR2 FNYEAQ (reference sequence). The CDR3 region is CASSPDWELGEQYF. CDR3 bases: TGTGCCAGCAGCCCTGACTGGGAGCTAGGGGAGCAGTACTTC.

The table lists this clone with a count of one. This sequence joins TRBV2 and TRBJ2-3; 15 bases align to TRBD2. Germline V lookup: CDR1 SNHLY, CDR2 FYNNEI. This CDR3 has 15 residues. J was trimmed by 0 bases and V by 11 bases; bases with no gene match: 3. This chain's CDR3 is CAAGTSGRSTDTQYF. CDR3 DNA: TGTGCCGCCGGGACTAGCGGGAGGAGCACAGATACGCAGTATTTT.

This chain uses TRBV19 with TRBJ2-1; possibly TRBD2 for D (5 bases). Germline loops: CDR1 LNHDA, CDR2 SQIVND (reference sequence). V shed 1 base and J shed 1 base, with 11 bases lying between them. The CDR3 loop spans 16 amino acids. The CDR3 reads CASSIGSGFSYNEQFF. As DNA, the CDR3 is TGTGCCAGTAGTATAGGGAGCGGTTTTTCCTACAATGAGCAGTTCTTC.

The gene calls are TRBV5-6 and TRBJ2-3; TRBD2 matches 8 bases. The CDR3 is 17 amino acids. V was clipped by 4 bases and J by 3 bases; unmatched bases: 13. Germline-derived CDR1 and CDR2 are SGHDT and YYEEEE. Written as DNA, the CDR3 is TGTGCCAGCAGCCCCCGGTGGCGGGAGGACCGTACAGATACGCAGTATTTT. Protein: CASSPRWREDRTDTQYF.

This rearrangement joins TRBV13 to TRBJ2-7; D is undetermined. CDR1 is PRHDT and CDR2 is FYEKMQ in the germline V gene (reference sequence). The CDR3 runs to 13 residues. Trimming removed 0 bases from V and 0 bases from J, with 3 bases in between. The CDR3 is CASSLGSSYEQYF. The CDR3 bases are TGTGCCAGCAGCTTAGGCAGCTCCTACGAGCAGTACTTC.

This clone was recorded once. V usage is TRBV19 and J usage is TRBJ2-7; D unresolved. V was trimmed by 6 bases and J by 2 bases, leaving 17 bases between them. The length of the CDR3 is 15 residues. The V gene's germline CDR1 is LNHDA and CDR2 SQIVND (reference sequence). The CDR3 DNA reads as TGTGCCAGTAGAGCATCGGTCGGAACAACCTACGAGCAGTACTTC. Translating it yields CASRASVGTTYEQYF.

The chain uses TRBV11-2 and TRBJ2-7; D unresolved. Germline CDR1 reads SGHAT; CDR2 reads FQNNGV. V gave up 2 bases and J gave up 4 bases, with 6 bases separating them. The CDR3 totals 12 residues. CDR3 bases: TGTGCCAGCAGCTTACGTGGTTACGAGCAGTACTTC. Its translation is CASSLRGYEQYF.

The rearrangement uses TRBV6-4 and TRBJ2-3; 8 bases line up with TRBD2. The CDR3 totals 15 residues. V was clipped by 0 bases and J by 1 base; unmatched bases: 0. The V gene's germline CDR1 is MRHNA and CDR2 SNTAGT. CDR3 coding DNA: TGTGCCAGCAGTGACTCGCGGGAGGGCACAGATACGCAGTATTTT. This encodes CASSDSREGTDTQYF.

A few counts support this clone. The rearrangement uses TRBV29-1 and TRBJ2-7; D tentatively reads TRBD1 or TRBD2 (5 bases each). The CDR3 spans 14 residues. Germline CDR1 is SQVTM and CDR2 is ANQGSEA. V was shortened by 1 base and J by 1 base, with 11 bases between the two germline ends. The CDR3 spells CSVEGDGHSYEQYF. The CDR3 nucleotides are TGCAGCGTTGAAGGGGACGGTCATTCCTACGAGCAGTACTTC.

The rearrangement joins TRBV6-5 to TRBJ2-7, with TRBD2 matching 8 bases. Looked up from germline, CDR1 is MNHEY and CDR2 is SVGAGI. Trimming cost V 5 bases and J 5 bases; bases outside gene matches: 8. The CDR3 has 14 residues. The DNA of the CDR3 is TGTGCCAGCAGTGAGGCGGGGGGCGCCGACGAGCAGTACTTC. Protein product: CASSEAGGADEQYF.

The chain recombines TRBV2 with TRBJ2-7, with 7 bases aligning to TRBD2. The CDR3 contains 17 residues. The J segment lost 4 bases and the V segment lost 7 bases, leaving 19 bases of the junction unmatched. The V gene's germline CDR1 is SNHLY and CDR2 FYNNEI. CDR3 sequence: CASITDALETSEYEQYF. The CDR3, as DNA: TGTGCCAGCATCACGGACGCGCTTGAAACTAGCGAGTACGAGCAGTACTTC.

This clone is a singleton in its sample. The rearrangement uses TRBV19 and TRBJ2-2; D possibly corresponds to TRBD1 (6 bases). The CDR3 sequence is 15 residues long. The V gene's germline CDR1 is LNHDA and CDR2 SQIVND (reference sequence). V was shortened by 3 bases and J by 3 bases, with 11 bases between the two germline ends. The CDR3 nucleotides read TGTGCCAGTAGTATTGGCAGGGGTTACACCGGGGAGCTGTTTTTT. This encodes CASSIGRGYTGELFF. Full variable domain (missing parts from reference TRBV19 and TRBJ2-2): DGGITQSPKYLFRKEGQNVTLSCEQNLNHDAMYWYRQDPGQGLRLIYYSQIVNDFQKGDIAEGYSVSREKKESFPLTVTSAQKNPTAFYLCASSIGRGYTGELFFGEGSRLTVL.

The rearrangement joins TRBV27 to TRBJ1-1, with D possibly TRBD1 on 5 matching bases. CDR3 length equals 14 residues. Germline V gene sequence: CDR1 MNHEY, CDR2 SMNVEV (reference sequence). Deletions cut 0 bases from V and 4 bases from J, with 9 bases between. In nucleotides, the CDR3 is TGTGCCAGCAGTTTATCGAGACAGCCCACTGAAGCTTTCTTT. Protein product: CASSLSRQPTEAFF.

This clone is deemed medium-sized. The chain uses TRBV5-1 and TRBJ1-5; perhaps TRBD1 as D (6 bases). The germline CDR1 and CDR2 sequences are SGHRS and YFSETQ. V shed 4 bases and J shed 5 bases, with 10 bases lying between them. CDR3 size: 13 residues. The CDR3 reads CASSPEGDQPQHF. Written as DNA, the CDR3 is TGCGCCAGCAGCCCCGAGGGGGATCAGCCCCAGCATTTT.

V usage is TRBV4-1 and J usage is TRBJ2-7; D uncertain. V was shortened by 1 base and J by 3 bases, with 10 bases between the two germline ends. Germline V lookup: CDR1 MGHRA, CDR2 YSYEKL. The CDR3 length is 14 residues. CDR3 loop: CASSQGQLDYEQYF. Written as DNA, the CDR3 is TGCGCCAGCAGCCAAGGGCAGCTTGACTACGAGCAGTACTTC.

The chain links TRBV19 to TRBJ2-3; 7 nucleotides align to TRBD2. V lost 3 bases, J lost 2 bases, and 8 bases stayed unmatched. Germline V gene data show CDR1 as LNHDA and CDR2 as SQIVND (reference sequence). The CDR3 has 16 amino acids. CDR3 in DNA: TGTGCCAGTAGTATTGCGGGAGATACTTACACAGATACGCAGTATTTT. Amino acids: CASSIAGDTYTDTQYF.

The chain recombines TRBV5-1 with TRBJ2-1; D is undetermined. Germline loops: CDR1 SGHRS, CDR2 YFSETQ. CDR3 length equals 15 residues. Trimming removed 4 bases from V and 3 bases from J, with 14 bases in between. This CDR3 reads CASSQNPDLYNEQFF. CDR3 nucleotide sequence: TGCGCCAGCAGCCAAAACCCCGATCTCTACAATGAGCAGTTCTTC.

The rearrangement joins TRBV10-1 to TRBJ2-7, with 7 positions matching TRBD1. Per the germline V gene, CDR1 is WNHNN and CDR2 is SYGVQD (reference sequence). The CDR3 is 15 amino acids. After removal of 0 bases from V and 4 bases from J, the junction contained 6 bases not matched to a gene. Here the CDR3 DNA reads TGCGCCAGCAGTGAGTCCGGCAGGGGGTCGTACGAGCAGTACTTC. Translation: CASSESGRGSYEQYF.